The 18 T cell receptor beta chains in this list originate from one sample, sequenced in a study of monozygotic twins with inflammatory bowel disease. From the 5' RACE reads, TCRdb lists one entry per CDR3 protein and no DNA. The repertoire table contains a few hundred thousand distinct CDR3 sequences. The sample consisted of blood. Receptors were obtained from a human donor with ulcerative colitis or Crohn's disease, or a healthy co-twin of an affected twin (not recorded which).

The genes are TRBV11-3 and TRBJ2-2; the TRBD1 assignment by TCRdb is unverifiable without DNA. CDR3 length: 14 residues. The germline gives CDR1 SGHNT, CDR2 YENEEA. CDR3 protein: CASSPPERSGELFF. Full variable domain (missing parts from reference TRBV11-3 and TRBJ2-2): EAGVVQSPRYKIIEKKQPVAFWCNPISGHNTLYWYLQNLGQGPELLIRYENEEAVDDSQLPKDRFSAERLKGVDSTLKIQPAELGDSAVYLCASSPPERSGELFFGEGSRLTVL.

The chain joins TRBV6-1 to TRBJ1-5. CDR1 is MNHNS and CDR2 is SASEGT in the germline V gene. This CDR3 spans 13 amino acids. The chain's CDR3 is CASRESNNQPQHF.

The rearrangement uses TRBV20-1 and TRBJ2-1; absent DNA, TCRdb's TRBD2 call cannot be checked. This CDR3 region has 12 residues. Germline values: CDR1 DFQATT, CDR2 SNEGSKA (reference sequence). CDR3 loop: CSASELAGEQFF.

The V gene is TRBV5-1, the J gene TRBJ2-5; there is no DNA to check the TCRdb D call of TRBD1. Germline V lookup: CDR1 SGHRS, CDR2 YFSETQ. There are 14 residues in the CDR3. The CDR3 region is CASSLEAPRETQYF. Full variable domain (remainder filled in from reference TRBV5-1 and TRBJ2-5): KAGVTQTPRYLIKTRGQQVTLSCSPISGHRSVSWYQQTPGQGLQFLFEYFSETQRNKGNFPGRFSGRQFSNSRSEMNVSTLELGDSALYLCASSLEAPRETQYFGPGTRLLVL.

The rearrangement links TRBV5-5 to TRBJ2-7; without DNA, the TCRdb call of TRBD1 cannot be checked. Germline V gene lookup returns CDR1 SGHKS and CDR2 YYEKEE (reference sequence). This CDR3 has 15 residues. The CDR3 sequence is CASDPRGKSSYEQYF.

The chain uses TRBV10-3 and TRBJ2-1; the D gene TCRdb calls, TRBD1, cannot be checked with no DNA. Germline CDR1 is ENHRY and CDR2 is SYGVKD. This CDR3 comprises 13 residues. The CDR3 here is CAISAGTDNEQFF.

The chain couples TRBV5-1 to TRBJ2-2; TCRdb proposes TRBD1, but this gene call is untestable without DNA. Germline values: CDR1 SGHRS, CDR2 YFSETQ. The CDR3 totals 14 residues. The CDR3 is CASSPQGHTGELFF.

The rearrangement links TRBV2 to TRBJ2-7; TCRdb lists TRBD2, though no DNA is available to test this call. This CDR3 contains 18 residues. The germline gives CDR1 SNHLY, CDR2 FYNNEI. CDR3 sequence: CASSEEGGLAGTDGEQYF.

V and J are TRBV20-1 and TRBJ1-3; TCRdb indicates TRBD1, and absent DNA this call remains unverified. The CDR3 runs 15 residues. The germline gives CDR1 DFQATT, CDR2 SNEGSKA (reference sequence). The CDR3 spells CSAYGQGVAGNTIYF.

The chain couples TRBV5-1 to TRBJ1-1. This CDR3 is 13 amino acids long. Germline assignment: CDR1 SGHRS and CDR2 YFSETQ. CDR3 region: CASSLYTGAEAFF.

The chain carries TRBV6-6 and TRBJ2-2; the TRBD1 assignment by TCRdb is unverifiable without DNA. CDR3 length equals 13 residues. CDR1 is MNHNY, CDR2 SVGAGI, per germline (reference sequence). The CDR3 spells CASSPWGGGELFF.

The V gene is TRBV4-2, the J gene TRBJ1-1; TCRdb picks TRBD1, but there is no DNA to check that call. This CDR3 is 18 amino acids long. Germline values: CDR1 LGHNA, CDR2 YNFKEQ. CDR3 amino acids: CASSQEGGGLHEDTEAFF.

The chain carries TRBV11-2 and TRBJ2-5; no DNA is available, so the TRBD1 call from TCRdb remains unchecked. Germline CDR1 reads SGHAT; CDR2 reads FQNNGV. There are 17 residues in the CDR3. CDR3 region: CASSLRAGTQGKETQYF.

The V gene is TRBV7-3, the J gene TRBJ2-1; TCRdb outputs TRBD1, but without DNA this stays unchecked. Per the germline V gene, CDR1 is SGHTA and CDR2 is FQGTGA. CDR3 length: 15 residues. The CDR3 spells CASSLRGQSYNEQFF.

The V and J genes are TRBV7-2 and TRBJ2-7; TCRdb outputs TRBD1, but without DNA this stays unchecked. CDR1 is SGHTA, CDR2 FQGNSA, per germline. The CDR3 contains 15 residues. The CDR3 here is CASSSQGFRSYEQYF.

The gene calls are TRBV7-9 and TRBJ2-1; TCRdb designates TRBD2, a call that cannot be tested without DNA. Germline CDR1 SEHNR, CDR2 FQNEAQ (reference sequence). The CDR3 totals 15 residues. The CDR3 is CASSLATSRGSEQFF.

This sequence joins TRBV18 and TRBJ1-4. This CDR3 has 15 amino acids. Germline V gene data show CDR1 as KGHSH and CDR2 as LQKENI. The CDR3 protein is CASSPSAPTNEKLFF. Full variable domain (outside the CDR3, taken from reference TRBV18 and TRBJ1-4): NAGVMQNPRHLVRRRGQEARLRCSPMKGHSHVYWYRQLPEEGLKFMVYLQKENIIDESGMPKERFSAEFPKEGPSILRIQQVVRGDSAAYFCASSPSAPTNEKLFFGSGTQLSVL.

V is TRBV3-1 and J is TRBJ1-5. Per germline, CDR1 LGHDT and CDR2 YNNKEL (reference sequence). CDR3 length: 15 amino acids. Here the CDR3 reads CASSQDVGSAQPQHF.